The 20 T cell receptor beta chains listed next were all sequenced from one sample in a study of T cell repertoires in cytomegalovirus infection. These receptors have no known antigen. TCRdb re-derived calls from the reads in MiXCR, one entry per CDR3 protein. This sample yields nearly 700,000 distinct CDR3 sequences, of which roughly 30% are seen a single time; about 20% belongs to the top ten. The sample consisted of cultured PBMCs, taken from culture after CMV antigen stimulation. All receptors derive from a human donor in good health (CMV status not recorded). Some clones in this sample may be carry-over from other donors' samples.

The chain carries TRBV4-1 and TRBJ2-3, with 10 bases lining up with TRBD2. The CDR3 has 18 residues. The V gene's germline CDR1 is MGHRA and CDR2 YSYEKL. With 0 bases clipped from V and 2 bases from J, the junction kept 8 bases outside the gene matches. This CDR3 is CASSQDLRTSGITDTQYF. The DNA of the CDR3 is TGCGCCAGCAGCCAAGATCTTCGGACTAGCGGAATCACAGATACGCAGTATTTT.

This clonotype was recorded a few times. This rearrangement joins TRBV10-3 to TRBJ1-1; D possibly corresponds to TRBD1 (5 bases). This CDR3 spans 15 amino acids. CDR1 is ENHRY, CDR2 SYGVKD, per germline. V dropped 6 bases and J dropped 6 bases, with 20 bases sitting between them. CDR3 in amino acids: CAISGTGGRGAEAFF. The DNA of the CDR3 is TGTGCCATCAGCGGCACGGGGGGGAGGGGCGCTGAAGCTTTCTTT.

The V gene is TRBV20-1, the J gene TRBJ2-3, with a possible D match to TRBD2 (7 bases). The germline V gene has CDR1 DFQATT and CDR2 SNEGSKA (reference sequence). The CDR3 extends over 16 amino acids. Trimming took off 0 bases at V and 3 bases at J, with 16 bases between the two ends. The CDR3 DNA reads TGCAGTGCTAGAGACCTAGGGGGGGTGGGGACAGATACGCAGTATTTT. Its translation: CSARDLGGVGTDTQYF.

The sample holds a few counts of this clonotype. This chain links TRBV7-2 with TRBJ1-2; D unclear. This CDR3 region has 14 residues. Trimming took off 2 bases at V and 7 bases at J, with 14 bases between the two ends. The germline gives CDR1 SGHTA, CDR2 FQGNSA. DNA of the CDR3: TGTGCCAGCAGCTTACAAGTTGACTTAGGTGGCTACACCTTC. It encodes CASSLQVDLGGYTF.

This sequence joins TRBV18 and TRBJ2-5; D gene uncertain. V lost 0 bases to trimming and J lost 1 base, with 9 bases between them. Germline loops: CDR1 KGHSH, CDR2 LQKENI. The CDR3 extends over 15 amino acids. For the CDR3, the DNA is TGTGCCAGCTCACCACCGGCAGACTTCCAAGAGACCCAGTACTTC. It specifies CASSPPADFQETQYF.

A few counts support this clonotype. J is TRBJ1-6 and V is TRBV7-9; 7 bases map to TRBD1. CDR1 SEHNR and CDR2 FQNEAQ come from the germline V gene (reference sequence). The CDR3 contains 16 residues. With V trimmed by 5 bases and J by 6 bases, 10 bases remained unmatched. The CDR3 DNA reads as TGTGCCAGCAGCCCCCCTGGGGACAGCGTTAATTCACCCCTCCACTTT. The encoded protein is CASSPPGDSVNSPLHF.

This clonotype was seen just once. DNA of the CDR3: TGTGCCAGCAGCCACCCCGTACCCCCGGGAACCGGGACAGATACGCAGTATTTT. It encodes CASSHPVPPGTGTDTQYF. V gene TRBV27 combines with J gene TRBJ2-3, with TRBD2 as a possible D gene (5 bases). The CDR3 consists of 18 residues. The germline V and J ends were trimmed by 6 bases and 3 bases, with 25 bases remaining between them. The V gene's germline CDR1 is MNHEY and CDR2 SMNVEV (reference sequence).

This clonotype was recorded a few times. The chain links TRBV4-3 to TRBJ2-7; 9 nucleotides align to TRBD2. CDR3 size: 18 residues. CDR1 and CDR2 from the germline V gene are LGHNA and YSLEER. The junction had 18 bases not matched to a gene; V was cut back by 2 bases and J by 7 bases. The CDR3 here is CASSQQTFGTSSGGEQYF. CDR3 nucleotides: TGCGCCAGCAGCCAACAGACATTTGGGACTAGCTCTGGAGGAGAGCAGTACTTC.

This clonotype was found many times. J is TRBJ2-3 and V is TRBV7-2; TRBD2 aligns across 9 bases. Germline V lookup: CDR1 SGHTA, CDR2 FQGNSA. V was clipped by 0 bases and J by 6 bases; unmatched bases: 7. The CDR3 loop spans 16 amino acids. CDR3 DNA sequence: TGTGCCAGCAGCTTAGCGCTGGCGGGGGGGCAGGATACGCAGTATTTT. It codes for CASSLALAGGQDTQYF.

This clonotype was counted only a few times. V and J are TRBV6-2 or TRBV6-3 and TRBJ2-3, with 8 positions matching TRBD2. Germline V lookup: CDR1 MNHEY, CDR2 SVGEGT. V dropped 6 bases and J dropped 5; count of bases not matched to a gene: 7. The CDR3 is 14 residues long. The CDR3 bases are TGTGCCAGCAGAGCGCGGGGGGCGAAAGATACGCAGTATTTT. This translates into CASRARGAKDTQYF.

The V call is TRBV3-1, the J call TRBJ1-3; 7 bases align to TRBD1. The CDR3 extends over 14 amino acids. Germline V gene sequence: CDR1 LGHDT, CDR2 YNNKEL (reference sequence). V shed 4 bases and J 8 bases; nucleotides not matched to a gene: 8. CDR3 sequence reads: CASSRSQGEDTIYF. In DNA form, the CDR3 reads TGTGCCAGCAGCCGATCGCAGGGGGAGGACACCATATATTTT. The full variable domain, completed using reference TRBV3-1 and TRBJ1-3, is DTAVSQTPKYLVTQMGNDKSIKCEQNLGHDTMYWYKQDSKKFLKIMFSYNNKELIINETVPNRFSPKSPDKAHLNLHINSLELGDSAVYFCASSRSQGEDTIYFGEGSWLTVV.

Ten or more counts support this clonotype. This sequence joins TRBV7-2 and TRBJ1-5; 7 bases agree with TRBD1. V shed 5 bases, J shed 6 bases, and the junction held 4 bases outside the gene matches. This CDR3 has 13 amino acids. Germline CDR1 and CDR2: SGHTA and FQGNSA. CDR3 amino acids: CASSRQGTQPQHF. In nucleotides, the CDR3 is TGTGCCAGCAGCCGACAGGGTACTCAGCCCCAGCATTTT.

This clonotype was found many times. CDR3 region: CASSLGLAGGYPNTDTQYF. As DNA, the CDR3 is TGTGCCAGCAGCTTAGGACTAGCGGGAGGGTACCCAAACACAGATACGCAGTATTTT. The V gene is TRBV7-2, the J gene TRBJ2-3; 14 bases line up with TRBD2. Germline CDR1 and CDR2: SGHTA and FQGNSA. J gave up 2 bases and V 1 base, and 8 bases lay outside the gene matches. This CDR3 region has 19 residues.

This clonotype has a single count. The chain uses TRBV20-1 and TRBJ1-3; maybe TRBD1 (6 bases). Deletions cut 2 bases from V and 4 bases from J, with 15 bases between. Germline CDR1 reads DFQATT; CDR2 reads SNEGSKA (reference sequence). CDR3 length: 15 residues. The CDR3 sequence is CSARSGGGAGNTIYF. The CDR3 DNA reads as TGCAGTGCTAGATCCGGTGGGGGGGCAGGAAACACCATATATTTT.

The rearrangement links TRBV20-1 to TRBJ2-3; D is perhaps TRBD1 or TRBD2 (5 bases each). Germline loops: CDR1 DFQATT, CDR2 SNEGSKA (reference sequence). This CDR3 has 12 residues. V was cut by 3 bases and J by 6 bases, with 10 bases left in between. The CDR3, as DNA: TGCAGTGCTAGCCGAGAGGGGGATACGCAGTATTTT. This encodes CSASREGDTQYF.

The chain has TRBV2 and TRBJ1-4; unclear D gene. CDR1 and CDR2 from the germline V gene are SNHLY and FYNNEI. The CDR3 length is 14 residues. The V end was cut by 7 bases, the J end by 3 bases, with 12 bases between. In DNA, the CDR3 is TGTGCCAGCAAAGAAACGGAGTCTAATGAAAAACTGTTTTTT. It translates to CASKETESNEKLFF.

This clonotype was seen a few times. V gene TRBV7-9 combines with J gene TRBJ1-3; D is undetermined. CDR1 is SEHNR, CDR2 FQNEAQ, per germline (reference sequence). The CDR3 has 13 amino acids. V was cut by 5 bases and J by 4 bases, with 9 bases left in between. The CDR3 DNA follows: TGTGCCAGCAGCCTCACACAGGGAAACACCATATATTTT. It specifies CASSLTQGNTIYF.

The genes are TRBV27 and TRBJ2-1, with D perhaps TRBD1 or TRBD2 (5 bases each). Per the germline V gene, CDR1 is MNHEY and CDR2 is SMNVEV (reference sequence). Trimming took off 5 bases at V and 9 bases at J, with 23 bases between the two ends. The CDR3 has 16 residues. The CDR3 bases are TGTGCCAGCAGTCCCCTTTCGGGACGAATTTTCGGTGAGCAGTTCTTC. Residues: CASSPLSGRIFGEQFF.

This clonotype was observed a handful of times. The rearrangement links TRBV7-9 to TRBJ2-3; D call uncertain. Germline loops: CDR1 SEHNR, CDR2 FQNEAQ (reference sequence). Trimming shortened V by 4 bases and J by 2 bases, and 7 bases separated the two germline ends. The CDR3 totals 13 residues. The CDR3: CASSSSNTDTQYF. The CDR3 DNA sequence: TGTGCCAGCAGCTCGTCTAACACAGATACGCAGTATTTT. Supplemented by reference TRBV7-9 and TRBJ2-3, the full variable domain reads DTGVSQNPRHKITKRGQNVTFRCDPISEHNRLYWYRQTLGQGPEFLTYFQNEAQLEKSRLLSDRFSAERPKGSFSTLEIQRTEQGDSAMYLCASSSSNTDTQYFGPGTRLTVL.

This clonotype has only a few counts. V gene TRBV4-3 combines with J gene TRBJ1-1; D perhaps matches TRBD1 (6 bases). There are 13 residues in the CDR3. Trimming removed 3 bases from V and 11 bases from J, with 16 bases in between. Germline V CDR1 and CDR2: LGHNA, YSLEER. The CDR3 DNA reads TGCGCCAGCAGCCAGGGTGGGGGGGGCATGGCTTTCTTT. It codes for CASSQGGGGMAFF.